This TCR beta chain was sequenced during a study of T cells in Graves' hyperthyroidism and ophthalmopathy. A patient was excluded if there was uncontrolled infection, other autoimmune disease, pregnancy or lactation. Thyroid ultrasound, orbital computed tomography, clinical symptoms, and serum thyroxine and TRAb underpinned diagnoses. Study findings and constraints: From stable hyperthyroidism, ophthalmopathy was separated by a 13 V-J model.

TCR beta CDR3 region amplification was performed from RNA transcripts. HTBI primers were employed in a first-round RT-PCR of the TCR CDR3. TCRdb independently ran MiXCR on the multiplex PCR reads; one entry per CDR3 protein. Among 300,000 to 450,000 distinct CDR3 sequences listed, 15% were seen once. This clonotype was detected only a few times. Its specificity is not known. The source is a woman in her 30s with Graves' hyperthyroidism. Sample: blood.

The CDR3 DNA reads TGTGCCAGTAGTACGAGGGACAGAAATACTCGCTACGAGCAGTACTTC. Its protein is CASSTRDRNTRYEQYF. The chain has TRBV19 and TRBJ2-7; 7 positions agree with TRBD1. The CDR3 runs to 16 residues. Germline V gene data show CDR1 as LNHDA and CDR2 as SQIVND (reference sequence). The V and J ends lost 4 bases and 3 bases, in that order; junction bases with no gene match: 12.